Listed below are T cell receptor beta chains from one sample, sequenced in a study of blood T cells in healthy people across ages. Via MiXCR, TCRdb re-called the 5' RACE reads, giving one row per CDR3 protein. The sample yields more than 500,000 distinct CDR3 sequences, 27% seen once. The sequencing sample was made of blood. The receptors were sampled from a woman aged 70-85 years in good health. Each CDR3 is given with its conserved first and last residue. A D gene is named only where the DNA matches it firmly. Clone size, where shown, is once, few, many, or a class for clones that have expanded.

- | - | TRBJ1-1 | TRBV29-1 | CSVGFGEMNTEAFF | TGCAGCGTTGGTTTTGGGGAGATGAACACTGAAGCTTTCTTT
- | - | TRBJ2-3 | TRBV3-1 | CASSHTNGGGTDTQYF | TGCGCCAGCAGCCACACTAATGGAGGGGGCACAGATACGCAGTATTTT
TRBD1 | few | TRBJ2-5 | TRBV10-3 | CAISESGTGAKETQYF | TGTGCCATCAGTGAGTCTGGAACAGGGGCTAAAGAGACCCAGTACTTC
TRBD2 | - | TRBJ2-5 | TRBV2 | CASSGIAGETQYF | TGTGCCAGCAGTGGAATAGCGGGGGAGACCCAGTACTTC
- | many | TRBJ1-4 | TRBV7-2 | CASSLGSAGGGKLFF | TGTGCCAGCAGCTTAGGATCGGCAGGTGGTGGAAAACTGTTTTTT
TRBD1 | few | TRBJ1-2 | TRBV5-1 | CASSLEGADGYTF | TGCGCCAGCAGCTTGGAGGGGGCAGATGGCTACACCTTC
- | many | TRBJ2-5 | TRBV7-2 | CASSQDLWQETQYF | TGTGCCAGCAGCCAGGACTTGTGGCAAGAGACCCAGTACTTC
- | - | TRBJ2-1 | TRBV6-1 | CASRRGRQETYNEQFF | TGTGCCAGCAGAAGGGGAAGACAGGAAACGTACAATGAGCAGTTCTTC
- | many | TRBJ2-5 | TRBV7-9 | CASSLTSYMETQYF | TGTGCCAGCAGCTTAACTAGCTATATGGAGACCCAGTACTTC
- | - | TRBJ1-2 | TRBV18 | CASSPGGSRYYGYTF | TGTGCCAGCTCACCAGGAGGGTCTCGTTACTATGGTTACACCTTC
- | - | TRBJ2-7 | TRBV29-1 | CSVDGASGEQYF | TGCAGCGTTGACGGGGCGTCGGGGGAGCAGTACTTC
TRBD2 | - | TRBJ2-1 | TRBV6-2/TRBV6-3 | CASSYPTLAGGPGSCNERFF | TGTGCCAGCAGTTACCCCACCCTAGCGGGGGGGCCGGGATCCTGCAATGAGCGGTTCTTC
TRBD1 | - | TRBJ2-2 | TRBV6-2/TRBV6-3 | CASEDRGNTGELFF | TGTGCCAGCGAGGACAGGGGGAACACCGGGGAGCTGTTTTTT
- | - | TRBJ2-7 | TRBV29-1 | CSARSGFYYEQYF | TGCAGCGCGCGTAGCGGTTTCTACTACGAGCAGTACTTC
- | - | TRBJ2-5 | TRBV4-3 | CASSQTLREYAGETQYF | TGCGCCAGCAGCCAGACGCTTCGGGAGTACGCCGGGGAGACCCAGTACTTC
TRBD1 | once | TRBJ1-2 | TRBV10-3 | CAIGSDRERGSYTF | TGTGCCATCGGTTCGGACAGGGAACGGGGTAGCTACACCTTC
- | few | TRBJ1-2 | TRBV11-2 | CASSQSAFRRTYGYTF | TGTGCCAGCAGCCAATCAGCCTTCCGACGGACCTATGGCTACACCTTC
TRBD2 | few | TRBJ2-1 | TRBV12-3/TRBV12-4 | CASLGAGGAYNEQFF | TGTGCCAGCCTTGGAGCGGGAGGGGCCTACAATGAGCAGTTCTTC
- | - | TRBJ2-1 | TRBV3-1 | CASSQMRHNEQFF | TGTGCCAGCAGCCAAATGCGGCACAATGAGCAGTTCTTC
- | few | TRBJ2-5 | TRBV20-1 | CSAIQRARETQYF | TGCAGTGCTATACAGCGGGCCCGGGAGACCCAGTACTTC
- | - | TRBJ2-5 | TRBV20-1 | CSLQGRGETQYF | TGTAGTCTCCAGGGGCGGGGAGAGACCCAGTACTTC
TRBD1 | - | TRBJ2-1 | TRBV20-1 | CSASDRVNNEQFF | TGCAGTGCCTCGGACAGGGTCAACAATGAGCAGTTCTTC
- | few | TRBJ1-4 | TRBV6-6 | CASLQGRSEKLFF | TGTGCCAGCCTACAGGGCCGAAGTGAAAAACTGTTTTTT
- | - | TRBJ1-2 | TRBV16 | CASSQSLQGGGYTF | TGTGCCAGCAGCCAATCTTTACAGGGCGGAGGCTACACCTTC
TRBD1 | - | TRBJ1-2 | TRBV29-1 | CSVVGQGNGYTF | TGCAGCGTTGTGGGACAGGGGAATGGCTACACCTTC
- | few | TRBJ2-7 | TRBV29-1 | CSVGTGQYGRYF | TGCAGCGTTGGGACCGGCCAGTACGGGAGGTACTTC
TRBD2 | few | TRBJ2-5 | TRBV7-2 | CASSHNGRGAQETQYF | TGTGCCAGCAGCCACAACGGGCGGGGGGCCCAAGAGACCCAGTACTTC
- | - | TRBJ1-2 | TRBV3-1 | CASSPGRTTNYGYTF | TGTGCCAGCAGCCCCGGTAGGACCACTAACTATGGCTACACCTTC
TRBD2 | - | TRBJ2-1 | TRBV9 | CASSVSSTSGYQEQFF | TGTGCCAGCAGCGTTAGCTCGACTAGCGGGTATCAAGAACAGTTCTTC
- | once | TRBJ1-5 | TRBV20-1 | CSARVPALDQPQHF | TGCAGTGCTAGGGTACCGGCCCTAGATCAGCCCCAGCATTTT
- | - | TRBJ1-5 | TRBV6-6 | CASSPDRLNQPQHF | TGTGCCAGCAGCCCCGACAGACTCAATCAGCCCCAGCATTTT
- | - | TRBJ2-2 | TRBV2 | CASGWLSGALFF | TGTGCCAGCGGATGGCTATCCGGGGCGCTGTTTTTT
- | - | TRBJ2-1 | TRBV15 | CATTEYNEQFF | TGTGCCACGACTGAGTACAATGAGCAGTTCTTC
TRBD1 | few | TRBJ1-4 | TRBV27 | CASSTRGRSNEKLFF | TGTGCCAGCAGTACCAGGGGGCGATCTAATGAAAAACTGTTTTTT
TRBD1 | few | TRBJ1-2 | TRBV27 | CASRRPGQTYGYTF | TGTGCCAGCAGGAGACCGGGACAGACCTATGGCTACACCTTC
- | - | TRBJ2-5 | TRBV7-2 | CAPRGLYQETQYF | TGCGCCCCAAGGGGTCTGTACCAAGAGACCCAGTACTTC
- | few | TRBJ2-1 | TRBV11-2 | CASSLTDSGYNEQFF | TGTGCCAGCAGCTTAACGGACAGTGGATACAATGAGCAGTTCTTC
TRBD2 | - | TRBJ2-1 | TRBV7-2 | CASSLKSASGGQGRMGQFF | TGTGCCAGCAGCTTAAAGTCAGCTAGCGGGGGGCAGGGAAGGATGGGGCAGTTCTTC
- | - | TRBJ2-4 | TRBV7-3 | CASSLPGLGENIQYF | TGTGCCAGCAGCTTACCTGGGCTGGGGGAAAACATTCAGTACTTC